This entry is about one T cell receptor (beta chain). Its antigen is unidentified. The data derive from a study of cytomegalovirus exposure and HLA in healthy donors. Findings and caveats of the study: The authors confirmed in vitro that a few CMV-associated chains were specific for CMV antigens. Cytomegalovirus status was reportedly diagnosed by the classifier with high specificity and sensitivity.

Clones were read by immunoSEQ multiplex PCR, and TCRdb kept only the in-frame ones, dropping some. The sample has 140,000 or so clones, roughly 87% seen once. The sequencing input was PBMCs. The clonotype originates from a woman aged 18-30 years in good health and CMV-seropositive.

The CDR3 DNA reads as TGTGCCAGTAGTATCAGGAGGGACAGGGCTCGGAGTTCACCCCTCCACTTT. As protein: CASSIRRDRARSSPLHF. The chain joins TRBV19 to TRBJ1-6; 9 bases map to TRBD1. In germline, CDR1 is LNHDA, CDR2 SQIVND (reference sequence). This CDR3 contains 17 residues. V lost 3 bases and J lost 9; bases outside the gene matches: 12.